This T cell receptor (beta chain) was obtained from a study of cytomegalovirus exposure and HLA in healthy donors. The PCR ran on 60 Vbeta and 13 Jbeta primers. Assay: immunoSEQ multiplex PCR; the TCRdb copy retains only in-frame clones and omits some. Here the sample spans around 180,000 clones, roughly 84% being singletons. This clone turned up a few times. Its target is not known. Whole-study results and caveats: About 90% or about 30% of the time was how often most TCR beta V segments were productive, according to an earlier analysis. It was about 150 TCR beta chains that were listed as cytomegalovirus-associated. In a later analysis, 16,951 TCR beta sequences were associated with HLA alleles at 0.05 false discovery rate.

CDR1 and CDR2 from the germline V gene are SGHTA and FQGNSA. The CDR3 extends over 15 amino acids. Losses at the gene ends were 6 bases for V and 6 bases for J; bases not matched to a gene: 3. This TCR was sampled from a boy aged 2 to 10 in good health and CMV-seronegative. The chain uses TRBV7-2 and TRBJ2-2; 14 positions agree with TRBD2. The sample was PBMCs. This CDR3 reads CASRPTSGRAGELFF. CDR3 nucleotide sequence: TGTGCCAGCAGACCGACTAGCGGGAGGGCCGGGGAGCTGTTTTTT.